Listed below are T cell receptor beta chains from one sample, sequenced in a study of blood T cells in healthy people across ages. Using its own MiXCR run on the 5' RACE reads, TCRdb lists one record per CDR3 protein. The repertoire holds 1.5 million to 2 million distinct CDR3 sequences, about 35% seen once, with around 11% in the top ten. The sequenced sample consisted of blood. The receptors originated from a woman aged 25 to 39 in good health. Each CDR3 is given with its conserved first and last residue. Fields, in order: V gene, J gene, D gene, clone size, CDR3 DNA, CDR3 protein. The D gene is left open where the match is weak. Clone size appears in some rows only: once, few, many, or a class for an expanded clone.

V gene: TRBV20-1
J gene: TRBJ2-1
D gene: -
clone size: few
CDR3 DNA: TGCAGTGCTACAGGGTCGGCGAATTACGATGAGCAGTTCTTC
CDR3 protein: CSATGSANYDEQFF

V gene: TRBV10-3
J gene: TRBJ2-3
D gene: -
clone size: many
CDR3 DNA: TGTGCCATCAGTGAGTCACGGGGTGCAGATACGCAGTATTTT
CDR3 protein: CAISESRGADTQYF

V gene: TRBV6-2/TRBV6-3
J gene: TRBJ1-5
D gene: -
clone size: -
CDR3 DNA: TGTGCCAGCAGTTACTTCGGTAGCAATCAGCCCCAGCATTTT
CDR3 protein: CASSYFGSNQPQHF

V gene: TRBV6-2/TRBV6-3
J gene: TRBJ2-3
D gene: -
clone size: -
CDR3 DNA: TGTGCCAGCAGTTACGGCGACCCCGGGGATACGCAGTATTTT
CDR3 protein: CASSYGDPGDTQYF

V gene: TRBV4-1
J gene: TRBJ2-7
D gene: -
clone size: -
CDR3 DNA: TGCGCCAGCAGCCAAGGGACTATGGGCCCCTACGAGCAGTACTTC
CDR3 protein: CASSQGTMGPYEQYF

V gene: TRBV7-3
J gene: TRBJ2-3
D gene: -
clone size: few
CDR3 DNA: TGTGCCAGCAGCCCCCCGCACGGGGATACGCAGTATTTT
CDR3 protein: CASSPPHGDTQYF

V gene: TRBV7-2
J gene: TRBJ2-7
D gene: TRBD1
clone size: many
CDR3 DNA: TGTGCCAGCAGCTTTCCGGGACAGGGCTACGAGCAGTACTTC
CDR3 protein: CASSFPGQGYEQYF

V gene: TRBV28
J gene: TRBJ2-4
D gene: -
clone size: -
CDR3 DNA: TGTGCCAGCAGTTGGGTGCTGCAGGGGCGAAAAAACATTCAGTACTTC
CDR3 protein: CASSWVLQGRKNIQYF

V gene: TRBV15
J gene: TRBJ2-5
D gene: TRBD2
clone size: many
CDR3 DNA: TGTGCCACCAGCGCCGGGACTAGCAGTAACCAAGAGACCCAGTACTTC
CDR3 protein: CATSAGTSSNQETQYF

V gene: TRBV7-9
J gene: TRBJ2-7
D gene: -
clone size: -
CDR3 DNA: TGTGCCAGCAGCTTAAAAGAAGGAGCCGAGCAGTACTTC
CDR3 protein: CASSLKEGAEQYF

V gene: TRBV5-5
J gene: TRBJ2-7
D gene: TRBD1
clone size: -
CDR3 DNA: TGTGCCAGCAGCCCGGGACAGATGTACTCCTACGAGCAGTACTTC
CDR3 protein: CASSPGQMYSYEQYF

V gene: TRBV20-1
J gene: TRBJ1-1
D gene: -
clone size: few
CDR3 DNA: TGCAGTGCTTTGAACATGGGAGCTGAAGCTTTCTTT
CDR3 protein: CSALNMGAEAFF

V gene: TRBV6-1
J gene: TRBJ2-1
D gene: -
clone size: few
CDR3 DNA: TGTGCCAGCAGTCCCCCCGCCGGGACACATAAAGACAATGAGCAGTTCTTC
CDR3 protein: CASSPPAGTHKDNEQFF

V gene: TRBV7-6
J gene: TRBJ2-1
D gene: TRBD2
clone size: -
CDR3 DNA: TGTGCCAGCAGCTCAATGCCTAGCGGCCATGAGCAGTTCTTC
CDR3 protein: CASSSMPSGHEQFF

V gene: TRBV20-1
J gene: TRBJ1-2
D gene: TRBD1
clone size: -
CDR3 DNA: TGCAGTGCTAGAGTGGGACAGGGGTATGGAGGCTACACCTTC
CDR3 protein: CSARVGQGYGGYTF

V gene: TRBV29-1
J gene: TRBJ2-1
D gene: -
clone size: -
CDR3 DNA: TGCAGCGGCGTGGGGGCTGGAGGATCTGGCTGGGGGTACAATGAGCAGTTCTTC
CDR3 protein: CSGVGAGGSGWGYNEQFF

V gene: TRBV15
J gene: TRBJ2-1
D gene: -
clone size: few
CDR3 DNA: TGTGCCACGGGGTTGGGAAGTCTCTACGAGCAGTTCTTC
CDR3 protein: CATGLGSLYEQFF

V gene: TRBV7-9
J gene: TRBJ1-2
D gene: TRBD1
clone size: few
CDR3 DNA: TGTGCCAGCAGCCCAGTTCTCGGGACAGCCAACTATGGCTACACCTTC
CDR3 protein: CASSPVLGTANYGYTF

V gene: TRBV5-6
J gene: TRBJ2-2
D gene: -
clone size: -
CDR3 DNA: TGTGCCAGCAGCTTGGGCCGACTCCTAGGCGGGATAGGGGCGAACACCGGGGAGCTGTTTTTT
CDR3 protein: CASSLGRLLGGIGANTGELFF

V gene: TRBV9
J gene: TRBJ2-5
D gene: -
clone size: few
CDR3 DNA: TGTGCCAGCAGCAGGACGGGGACGACAGAGGAGACCCAGTACTTC
CDR3 protein: CASSRTGTTEETQYF

V gene: TRBV2
J gene: TRBJ2-7
D gene: TRBD1
clone size: -
CDR3 DNA: TGTGCCAGCAGGGATTCAAGGGGGCCGGCGGACGAGCAGTACTTC
CDR3 protein: CASRDSRGPADEQYF

V gene: TRBV4-1
J gene: TRBJ1-2
D gene: -
clone size: many
CDR3 DNA: TGCGCCAGCAGCCAGCCGGCGGGTGGCTACACCTTC
CDR3 protein: CASSQPAGGYTF

V gene: TRBV6-5
J gene: TRBJ2-7
D gene: TRBD1
clone size: many
CDR3 DNA: TGTGCCAGCAGTTCCGGGACAGGACGAAGCTCCTACGAGCAGTACTTC
CDR3 protein: CASSSGTGRSSYEQYF

V gene: TRBV10-3
J gene: TRBJ2-7
D gene: -
clone size: many
CDR3 DNA: TGTGCCATCAGGATAGCGGGACAGAGCGAGCAGTACTTC
CDR3 protein: CAIRIAGQSEQYF

V gene: TRBV20-1
J gene: TRBJ1-2
D gene: -
clone size: few
CDR3 DNA: TGCATGCCCCCGGGGGGCTACTATGGCTACACCTTC
CDR3 protein: CMPPGGYYGYTF

V gene: TRBV28
J gene: TRBJ2-1
D gene: -
clone size: many
CDR3 DNA: TGTGCCAGCAGTTTATACGGGGGCACGAACTACAATGAGCAGTTCTTC
CDR3 protein: CASSLYGGTNYNEQFF

V gene: TRBV6-6
J gene: TRBJ1-1
D gene: TRBD1
clone size: -
CDR3 DNA: TGTGCCAGCAGAGGACAGGGTGGGATGAACACTGAAGCTTTCTTT
CDR3 protein: CASRGQGGMNTEAFF

V gene: TRBV10-3
J gene: TRBJ2-1
D gene: TRBD1
clone size: once
CDR3 DNA: TGTGCCATCAGGGGACAGTGCCCCTACAATGAGCAGTTCTTC
CDR3 protein: CAIRGQCPYNEQFF

V gene: TRBV29-1
J gene: TRBJ2-2
D gene: TRBD2
clone size: few
CDR3 DNA: TGCAGCGTCCATCCTAGCGGCCGGACCGGGGAGCTGTTTTTT
CDR3 protein: CSVHPSGRTGELFF

V gene: TRBV7-9
J gene: TRBJ2-5
D gene: -
clone size: few
CDR3 DNA: TGTGCCAGCAGCCCCCGCCCGAGGGTTCCGGAGACCCAGTACTTC
CDR3 protein: CASSPRPRVPETQYF

V gene: TRBV5-1
J gene: TRBJ2-7
D gene: TRBD2
clone size: -
CDR3 DNA: TGCGCCAGCAGCTCCGGGACTAGCGGGGGGGCCTACGAGCAGTACTTC
CDR3 protein: CASSSGTSGGAYEQYF

V gene: TRBV6-2/TRBV6-3
J gene: TRBJ2-7
D gene: -
clone size: few
CDR3 DNA: TGTGCCAGCAGCCCCCACAGGGGGGGTAGGGACGAGCAGTACTTC
CDR3 protein: CASSPHRGGRDEQYF

V gene: TRBV11-1
J gene: TRBJ2-7
D gene: TRBD1
clone size: -
CDR3 DNA: TGTGCCAGCAGCTTACAGGGGGCTAGCGAGCAGTACTTC
CDR3 protein: CASSLQGASEQYF

V gene: TRBV14
J gene: TRBJ2-7
D gene: -
clone size: -
CDR3 DNA: TGTGCCAGCAGCCATCGCGCAGGGGGAGGCGGTAGTTCCCAGTACTTC
CDR3 protein: CASSHRAGGGGSSQYF

V gene: TRBV7-4
J gene: TRBJ2-7
D gene: -
clone size: -
CDR3 DNA: TGTGCCAGCAGCTTAGGTAAAGGCGGCTTCTACGAGCAGTACTTC
CDR3 protein: CASSLGKGGFYEQYF

V gene: TRBV6-1
J gene: TRBJ2-5
D gene: -
clone size: once
CDR3 DNA: TGCGCCAACAGTACACTGTCGGGGGTCCAAGAGACCCAGTACTTC
CDR3 protein: CANSTLSGVQETQYF

V gene: TRBV15
J gene: TRBJ2-5
D gene: -
clone size: few
CDR3 DNA: TGTGCCACCTCCATCCGGACGCAGGGGCAGGGGCAGTACTTC
CDR3 protein: CATSIRTQGQGQYF

V gene: TRBV10-3
J gene: TRBJ1-5
D gene: -
clone size: few
CDR3 DNA: TGTGCCATCAGTGTTGATCTCATTCGTCAGCCCCAGCATTTT
CDR3 protein: CAISVDLIRQPQHF

V gene: TRBV7-6
J gene: TRBJ1-4
D gene: -
clone size: -
CDR3 DNA: TGTGCCAGCAGCCCAACCGGGACTCCGGTAGGAAAACTGTTTTTT
CDR3 protein: CASSPTGTPVGKLFF

V gene: TRBV12-3/TRBV12-4
J gene: TRBJ2-1
D gene: TRBD2
clone size: many
CDR3 DNA: TGTGCCAGCAGCATCAGTTCCCCCTTCGGACTAGCGGGGGGTGTCGATGAGCAGTTCTTC
CDR3 protein: CASSISSPFGLAGGVDEQFF

V gene: TRBV18
J gene: TRBJ2-5
D gene: -
clone size: -
CDR3 DNA: TGTGCCAGCTCACCAACGCAAGAAGAGACCCAGTACTTC
CDR3 protein: CASSPTQEETQYF

V gene: TRBV20-1
J gene: TRBJ2-1
D gene: -
clone size: few
CDR3 DNA: TGCAGTGCTAGGGGGGGCTTCTCCCCGTACAATGAGCAGTTCTTC
CDR3 protein: CSARGGFSPYNEQFF

V gene: TRBV10-2
J gene: TRBJ2-7
D gene: -
clone size: -
CDR3 DNA: TGCGCCAGCAGTGAATCTAACAGGGTAACCTACGAGCAGTACTTC
CDR3 protein: CASSESNRVTYEQYF

V gene: TRBV10-1
J gene: TRBJ2-3
D gene: TRBD2
clone size: few
CDR3 DNA: TGTGCCAGCAGTGAATCACTAGCGGGAGGAGCAGATACGCAGTATTTT
CDR3 protein: CASSESLAGGADTQYF

V gene: TRBV7-3
J gene: TRBJ1-1
D gene: TRBD1
clone size: -
CDR3 DNA: TGTGCCAGCAGCGACAGGGGAGTCGCTGAAGCTTTCTTT
CDR3 protein: CASSDRGVAEAFF

V gene: TRBV9
J gene: TRBJ1-2
D gene: -
clone size: -
CDR3 DNA: TGTGCCAGCAGCGTAGCACGGGACGGTGTCTATGGCTACACCTTC
CDR3 protein: CASSVARDGVYGYTF

V gene: TRBV20-1
J gene: TRBJ2-1
D gene: -
clone size: many
CDR3 DNA: TGCAGTGCTGCCCCCGGCAGGCCCCCATTGGGAAATGAGCAGTTCTTC
CDR3 protein: CSAAPGRPPLGNEQFF

V gene: TRBV14
J gene: TRBJ2-3
D gene: -
clone size: few
CDR3 DNA: TGTGCCAGCAGCCAACTTCCGCGGTTAGGCACAGATACGCAGTATTTT
CDR3 protein: CASSQLPRLGTDTQYF

V gene: TRBV28
J gene: TRBJ1-5
D gene: -
clone size: few
CDR3 DNA: TGTGCCAGCAGTTTATCCGGGACATATAGCAATCAGCCCCAGCATTTT
CDR3 protein: CASSLSGTYSNQPQHF